This TCR beta chain was documented in a study of OX40 agonist ivuxolimab in advanced cancers. Using immunoSEQ multiplex PCR, the repertoire was profiled, and TCRdb retains in-frame clones only, with some absent. Among about 74,000 clones listed, approximately 81% were seen once. Patients were excluded for autoimmune disease history or systemic immunosuppression. Researchers took blood at baseline, on cycle 4 day 1, and on cycle 7 day 1. Germline V CDR1 and CDR2: SGHRS, YFSETQ. V lost 5 bases and J lost 8; bases outside the gene matches: 6. This CDR3 region has 14 residues. V usage is TRBV5-1 and J usage is TRBJ1-6; 8 bases agree with TRBD1. Here the sequenced sample was CD4+ or CD8+ T cells sorted from blood, taken in a trial of the OX40 agonist ivuxolimab. The receptor was derived from an adult with an advanced solid tumor such as melanoma, head and neck, liver or kidney cancer. CDR3 sequence: CASSPGGSDSPLHF. The CDR3 DNA follows: TGCGCCAGCAGTCCAGGGGGCTCGGATTCACCCCTCCACTTT.